Below are 26 T cell receptor beta chains sequenced from a single sample in a study of blood T cell repertoires in COVID-19. Measured with immunoSEQ multiplex PCR; TCRdb has only the in-frame clones, and not every one. The data show about 180,000 clones, roughly four fifths seen once. Sequences were obtained from peripheral blood. The receptors were sampled from a woman in her 70s with COVID-19, enrolled during active disease.

This chain uses TRBV2 with TRBJ2-4; D perhaps matches TRBD2 (5 bases). The CDR3 sequence is 11 residues long. V was cut by 6 bases and J by 13 bases, with 13 bases left in between. In germline, CDR1 is SNHLY, CDR2 FYNNEI. CDR3 nucleotide sequence: TGTGCCAGCAGCAGTCTAGCCCGGCAGTACTTC. It codes for CASSSLARQYF.

The J gene is TRBJ1-2, the V gene TRBV15; a weak D match, TRBD1 (5 bases). This CDR3 contains 15 residues. The V and J ends lost 0 bases and 8 bases respectively, with 16 bases between them. The V gene's germline CDR1 is LNHNV and CDR2 YYDKDF (reference sequence). The CDR3 nucleotides read TGTGCCACCAGCAGAGATCAAACGCCAGGGTACGGCTACACCTTC. This sequence encodes CATSRDQTPGYGYTF.

This clone was detected only once. The V and J genes are TRBV6-5 and TRBJ2-7; 12 nucleotides align to TRBD2. The CDR3 extends over 15 amino acids. V gave up 5 bases and J gave up 1 base; unmatched junction bases: 3. The germline V gene encodes CDR1 MNHEY and CDR2 SVGAGI. CDR3 sequence reads: CASSMTSGGSYEQYF. For the CDR3, the DNA is TGTGCCAGCAGTATGACTAGCGGGGGATCCTACGAGCAGTACTTC.

The chain recombines TRBV5-5 with TRBJ2-1; D is unclear. Trimming stripped 1 base from V and 6 bases from J, with 17 bases between. Germline V CDR1 and CDR2: SGHKS, YYEKEE (reference sequence). This CDR3 comprises 16 residues. DNA for the CDR3: TGTGCCAGCAGCTTGTTTTCTCAGGATCAAGGCAATGAGCAGTTCTTC. Translated, it gives CASSLFSQDQGNEQFF. The complete variable domain, with remaining parts taken from reference TRBV5-5 and TRBJ2-1, reads DAGVTQSPTHLIKTRGQQVTLRCSPISGHKSVSWYQQVLGQGPQFIFQYYEKEERGRGNFPDRFSARQFPNYSSELNVNALLLGDSALYLCASSLFSQDQGNEQFFGPGTRLTVL.

Concerning this clone: Other DNA sequences within the sample encode an identical CDR3. The chain recombines TRBV7-2 with TRBJ2-1; D is ambiguous. Germline CDR1 and CDR2: SGHTA and FQGNSA. V gave up 4 bases and J gave up 2 bases, with 3 bases separating them. There are 12 residues in the CDR3. The CDR3, as DNA: TGTGCCAGCAGCTCAGCCTACAATGAGCAGTTCTTC. Protein: CASSSAYNEQFF.

The chain combines TRBV5-4 with TRBJ2-5, with TRBD2 matching 8 bases. This CDR3 has 16 residues. The germline gives CDR1 SGHNT, CDR2 YYREEE (reference sequence). With V trimmed by 2 bases and J by 4 bases, 10 bases remained unmatched. CDR3 sequence (DNA): TGTGCCAGCAGCTTCAGGCTAGCGGGCGAGGGAGAGACCCAGTACTTC. It codes for CASSFRLAGEGETQYF.

The chain recombines TRBV7-2 with TRBJ2-4, with 7 bases identical to TRBD2. This CDR3 is 15 amino acids long. Germline CDR1 reads SGHTA; CDR2 reads FQGNSA. Trimming cost V 0 bases and J 6 bases; bases outside gene matches: 5. CDR3 amino acids: CASSLAAGARNIQYF. In DNA, the CDR3 is TGTGCCAGCAGCTTAGCGGCGGGAGCTAGAAACATTCAGTACTTC.

The gene calls are TRBV7-6 and TRBJ2-7, with D maybe TRBD1 (6 bases). Trimming took 3 bases from V and 5 from J, leaving 11 bases between them. In germline, CDR1 is SGHVS, CDR2 FNYEAQ. This CDR3 region has 13 residues. Here the CDR3 reads CASSLVRGHEQYF. CDR3 bases: TGTGCCAGCAGCTTGGTCAGGGGCCACGAGCAGTACTTC.

The chain is built from TRBV14 and TRBJ2-6, with D maybe TRBD1 (5 bases). Trimming left V 2 bases short and J 2 bases short, with 16 bases between. Germline V gene data show CDR1 as SGHDN and CDR2 as FVKESK. The CDR3 totals 18 residues. Here the CDR3 DNA reads TGTGCCAGCAGCCAAATAGCCATATCAGGGACTGGGGCCAACGTCCTGACTTTC. As protein: CASSQIAISGTGANVLTF.

The chain couples TRBV6-5 to TRBJ1-6; TRBD1 agrees at 8 bases. V shed 6 bases, J shed 6 bases, and the junction held 4 bases outside the gene matches. The CDR3 contains 14 residues. CDR1 is MNHEY, CDR2 SVGAGI, per germline. The CDR3: CASRQGVPNSPLHF. CDR3 in DNA: TGTGCCAGCAGACAGGGGGTTCCTAATTCACCCCTCCACTTT.

The chain links TRBV11-3 to TRBJ1-1; D is unresolved. V was trimmed by 1 base and J by 1 base, leaving 4 bases between them. In germline, CDR1 is SGHNT, CDR2 YENEEA. The CDR3 covers 13 residues. Here the CDR3 DNA reads TGTGCCAGCAGCTTAGCCGGGAACACTGAAGCTTTCTTT. Its translation is CASSLAGNTEAFF. The full variable domain, its missing parts supplied by reference TRBV11-3 and TRBJ1-1, is EAGVVQSPRYKIIEKKQPVAFWCNPISGHNTLYWYLQNLGQGPELLIRYENEEAVDDSQLPKDRFSAERLKGVDSTLKIQPAELGDSAVYLCASSLAGNTEAFFGQGTRLTVV.

The chain couples TRBV7-9 to TRBJ2-1; 7 nucleotides align to TRBD2. This CDR3 is 15 amino acids long. In germline, CDR1 is SEHNR, CDR2 FQNEAQ (reference sequence). V shed 0 bases, J shed 7 bases, and the junction held 6 bases outside the gene matches. The CDR3 coding sequence is TGTGCCAGCAGCTTAGCGGAGACTAGCCTAAATGAGCAGTTCTTC. Encoded protein: CASSLAETSLNEQFF.

This chain connects TRBV28 to TRBJ1-2, with D unresolved. This CDR3 has 12 residues. Looked up from germline, CDR1 is MDHEN and CDR2 is SYDVKM. Trimming pared 6 bases from V and 8 bases from J, leaving 13 bases between. CDR3 in DNA: TGTGCCAGCAGGGTCCCCGCGGGCGGCTACACCTTC. Its translation is CASRVPAGGYTF.

CDR3 sequence: CSVEEARPGAFF. The CDR3 DNA follows: TGCAGCGTTGAAGAGGCAAGGCCGGGAGCTTTCTTT. V is TRBV29-1 and J is TRBJ1-1; D gene unclear. Trimming left V 0 bases short and J 10 bases short, with 12 bases between. The CDR3 length is 12 residues. Germline V gene data show CDR1 as SQVTM and CDR2 as ANQGSEA.

The V call is TRBV7-9, the J call TRBJ2-3; 9 bases fit TRBD1. Looked up from germline, CDR1 is SEHNR and CDR2 is FQNEAQ (reference sequence). The CDR3 is 15 amino acids. The V and J ends lost 5 bases and 0 bases, in that order; junction bases with no gene match: 3. The CDR3 is CASSPGQGSTDTQYF. CDR3 nucleotides: TGTGCCAGCAGCCCGGGACAGGGAAGCACAGATACGCAGTATTTT.

CDR3 DNA sequence: TGTGCCAGCAGTACAATACAGGGGGCGCCTAATGAAAAACTGTTTTTT. Residues: CASSTIQGAPNEKLFF. The chain links TRBV7-9 to TRBJ1-4, with 9 nucleotides matching TRBD1. Losses at the gene ends were 6 bases for V and 3 bases for J; bases not matched to a gene: 8. CDR1 SEHNR and CDR2 FQNEAQ come from the germline V gene (reference sequence). The CDR3 contains 16 residues.

This clone turned up a few times. The chain couples TRBV7-2 to TRBJ1-2, with 8 bases fitting TRBD1. This CDR3 region has 14 residues. V shed 2 bases, J shed 7 bases, and the junction held 6 bases outside the gene matches. The germline CDR1 and CDR2 sequences are SGHTA and FQGNSA. DNA for the CDR3: TGTGCCAGCAGCTTACAGGGGGCAATCTCTGGCTACACCTTC. Protein sequence: CASSLQGAISGYTF.

V gene TRBV6-6 combines with J gene TRBJ2-1; 10 bases line up with TRBD2. With 2 bases clipped from V and 4 bases from J, the junction kept 2 bases outside the gene matches. CDR3 size: 15 residues. CDR1 MNHNY and CDR2 SVGAGI come from the germline V gene (reference sequence). CDR3 protein: CASSYGTSEYNEQFF. In DNA, the CDR3 is TGTGCCAGCAGTTACGGGACTAGCGAATACAATGAGCAGTTCTTC.

V and J are TRBV4-2 and TRBJ2-2; 9 positions match TRBD1. The CDR3 extends over 15 amino acids. The ends lost 6 bases at V and 0 bases at J; junction bases unmatched: 2. Germline CDR1 and CDR2: LGHNA and YNFKEQ. CDR3 in amino acids: CASRRQGANTGELFF. CDR3 coding DNA: TGTGCCAGCAGGAGACAGGGGGCGAACACCGGGGAGCTGTTTTTT.

Here the CDR3 DNA reads TGCGCCAGCAGCTTGGGGGGCGGGAGGCCCCCTGAGGATACGCAGTATTTT. Protein sequence: CASSLGGGRPPEDTQYF. V usage is TRBV5-1 and J usage is TRBJ2-3; 8 bases match TRBD2. Germline CDR1 SGHRS, CDR2 YFSETQ. The CDR3 runs 17 residues. V lost 0 bases to trimming and J lost 6 bases; unmatched junction nucleotides: 12.

The sample holds many counts of this clone. V usage is TRBV7-2 and J usage is TRBJ1-3; 9 bases fit TRBD1. J gave up 3 bases and V 4 bases, and 13 bases lay outside the gene matches. Germline CDR1 and CDR2: SGHTA and FQGNSA. CDR3 length: 18 residues. In nucleotides, the CDR3 is TGTGCCAGCAGCTCGGAGCCCGAACCGGGACAGGGTGGAAACACCATATATTTT. This encodes CASSSEPEPGQGGNTIYF.

This chain links TRBV30 with TRBJ2-6, with D perhaps matching TRBD2 (5 bases). The CDR3 contains 16 residues. Germline CDR1 GTSNPN, CDR2 SVGIG (reference sequence). The V gene lost 3 bases and the J gene lost 1 base, with 13 bases spanning the gap. CDR3 region: CAWRGSQFSGANVLTF. CDR3 DNA: TGTGCCTGGAGGGGGAGTCAATTTTCTGGGGCCAACGTCCTGACTTTC.

CDR3 sequence: CASSPRRTGWAEAFF. Written as DNA, the CDR3 is TGTGCCAGCAGTCCTCGCCGGACAGGGTGGGCTGAAGCTTTCTTT. The V and J genes are TRBV28 and TRBJ1-1, with 8 nucleotides matching TRBD1. Trimming at V came to 5 bases and at J to 6 bases, leaving 11 bases not matched to a gene. This CDR3 has 15 residues. CDR1 and CDR2 (germline): MDHEN, SYDVKM.

The V and J genes are TRBV14 and TRBJ2-1, with TRBD2 as a possible D gene (6 bases). Germline V gene sequence: CDR1 SGHDN, CDR2 FVKESK. V lost 7 bases, J lost 3 bases, and 16 bases lay in between. This CDR3 region has 15 residues. The CDR3 spells CASTLGGSFYNEQFF. In nucleotides, the CDR3 is TGTGCCAGCACCTTAGGAGGGTCCTTCTACAATGAGCAGTTCTTC.

This rearrangement joins TRBV28 to TRBJ1-4; tentatively, D is TRBD1 (5 bases). The V gene lost 6 bases and the J gene lost 8 bases, with 10 bases spanning the gap. The CDR3 spans 12 residues. Germline V lookup: CDR1 MDHEN, CDR2 SYDVKM. CDR3 sequence reads: CASRGGREKLFF. CDR3 bases: TGTGCCAGCAGGGGGGGTCGGGAAAAACTGTTTTTT.

This chain links TRBV14 with TRBJ2-5, with D unclear. The germline CDR1 and CDR2 sequences are SGHDN and FVKESK. V was shortened by 0 bases and J by 2 bases, with 10 bases between the two germline ends. CDR3 length equals 15 residues. The CDR3 DNA reads TGTGCCAGCAGCCAAGATAGAACAGCACAAGAGACCCAGTACTTC. Translation: CASSQDRTAQETQYF.